The TCR beta chain under discussion was sequenced for a study of patients and donors after allogeneic stem cell transplantation. TCRdb re-called the RT-PCR reads with MiXCR, one entry per CDR3 protein. The data show approximately 410,000 distinct CDR3 sequences, more than 15% seen once. In its sample, this clonotype was seen a few times. Trimming shortened V by 3 bases and J by 0 bases, and 7 bases separated the two germline ends. Germline CDR1 SGHDT, CDR2 YYEEEE. This CDR3 region has 14 residues. The TCR was taken from a human donor who was either an allogeneic HSCT recipient or a stem cell or donor lymphocyte infusion donor (not recorded which). It is not recorded whose cells these are; they may come from a transplant donor. V gene TRBV5-6 combines with J gene TRBJ1-5, with unresolved D. The sample comprised blood, either unsorted or a sorted T cell fraction (not recorded which). CDR3 amino acids: CASSWIHSNQPQHF. The CDR3 DNA reads TGTGCCAGCAGCTGGATTCATAGCAATCAGCCCCAGCATTTT.